The rows below give T cell receptor beta chains drawn from one sample of a study of blood T cell repertoires in COVID-19. Sequencing used immunoSEQ multiplex PCR; TCRdb keeps in-frame clones, though not all of them. The table includes approximately 58,000 clones, 77% detected once. The specimen sequenced was peripheral blood. These receptors were collected from a man between 70 and 80 years old with active or convalescent COVID-19. The conserved cysteine and the conserved F or W are not part of the CDR3 here. Each record gives: V gene, J gene, CDR3 protein.

TRBV19	TRBJ1-1	ASSKNTEAF
TRBV10-3	TRBJ1-1	AIASGRGLNTEAF
TRBV9	TRBJ1-3	ASSVDPVSLGGTIY
TRBV30	TRBJ1-2	AWSTPTGGGYGYT
TRBV9	TRBJ1-2	ASSPASNYYGYT
TRBV6-5	TRBJ2-7	ASSWGAYSYEQY
TRBV5-1	TRBJ2-5	ASSHFREATLQETQY
TRBV5-6	TRBJ1-2	ASSLAWIPSGGYT
TRBV7-3	TRBJ2-3	ASSSDSEFSTDTQY
TRBV18	TRBJ2-7	ASSPLAGGREQY
TRBV19	TRBJ2-1	ASRNDRSSYNEQF
TRBV11-3	TRBJ2-1	ASSSLAGGPEEQF
TRBV2	TRBJ2-2	ASIISGRNTGELF